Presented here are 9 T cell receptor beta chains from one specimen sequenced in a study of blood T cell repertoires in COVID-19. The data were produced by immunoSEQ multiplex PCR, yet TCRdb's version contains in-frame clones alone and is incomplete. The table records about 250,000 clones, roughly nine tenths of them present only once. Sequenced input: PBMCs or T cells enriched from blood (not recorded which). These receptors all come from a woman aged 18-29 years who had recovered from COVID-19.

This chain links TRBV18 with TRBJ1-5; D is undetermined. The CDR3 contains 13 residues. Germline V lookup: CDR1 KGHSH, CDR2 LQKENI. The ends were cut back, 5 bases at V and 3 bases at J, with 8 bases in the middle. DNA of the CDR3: TGTGCCAGCTCAGGCCTCCCCAATCAGCCCCAGCATTTT. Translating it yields CASSGLPNQPQHF.

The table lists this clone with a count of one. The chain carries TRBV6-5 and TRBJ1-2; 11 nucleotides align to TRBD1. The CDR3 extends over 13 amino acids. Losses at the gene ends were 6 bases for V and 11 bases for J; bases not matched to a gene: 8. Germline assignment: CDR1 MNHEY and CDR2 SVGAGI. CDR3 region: CASRDRGLKVYTF. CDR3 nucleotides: TGTGCCAGCAGGGACAGGGGGCTGAAAGTTTACACCTTC.

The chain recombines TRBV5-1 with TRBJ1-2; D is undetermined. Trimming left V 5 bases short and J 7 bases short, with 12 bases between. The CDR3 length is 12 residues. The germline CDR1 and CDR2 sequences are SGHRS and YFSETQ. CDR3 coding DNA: TGCGCCAGCAGTAGTGGGAGTCTTGGCTACACCTTC. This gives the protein CASSSGSLGYTF.

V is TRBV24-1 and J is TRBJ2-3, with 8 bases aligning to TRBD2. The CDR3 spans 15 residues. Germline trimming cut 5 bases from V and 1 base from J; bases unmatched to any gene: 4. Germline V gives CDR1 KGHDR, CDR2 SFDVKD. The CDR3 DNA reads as TGTGCCACCAGTGTCCCGGGGGGGGGCACAGATACGCAGTATTTT. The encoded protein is CATSVPGGGTDTQYF.

DNA of the CDR3: TGTGCCACAAGGACAGGGACGAACACCGGGGAGCTGTTTTTT. This encodes CATRTGTNTGELFF. The chain has TRBV19 and TRBJ2-2, with 8 bases that match TRBD1. The CDR3 has 14 amino acids. From germline, CDR1 is LNHDA and CDR2 SQIVND (reference sequence). Losses at the gene ends were 10 bases for V and 0 bases for J; bases not matched to a gene: 4.

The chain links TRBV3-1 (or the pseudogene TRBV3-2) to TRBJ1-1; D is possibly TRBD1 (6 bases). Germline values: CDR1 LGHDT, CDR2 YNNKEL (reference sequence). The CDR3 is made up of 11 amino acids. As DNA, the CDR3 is TGTGCATCAGGGGCAGGTACTGAAGCTTTCTTT. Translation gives CASGAGTEAFF.

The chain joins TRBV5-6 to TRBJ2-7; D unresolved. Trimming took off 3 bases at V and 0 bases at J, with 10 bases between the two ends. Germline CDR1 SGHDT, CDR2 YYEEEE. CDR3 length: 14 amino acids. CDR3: CASSSTRSSYEQYF. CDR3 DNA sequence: TGTGCCAGCAGCTCCACACGGAGCTCCTACGAGCAGTACTTC.

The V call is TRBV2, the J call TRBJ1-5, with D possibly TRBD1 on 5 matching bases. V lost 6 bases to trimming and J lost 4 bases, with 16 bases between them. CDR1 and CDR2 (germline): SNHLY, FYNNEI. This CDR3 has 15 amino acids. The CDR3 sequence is CASRTGEGGNQPQHF. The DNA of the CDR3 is TGTGCCAGCAGAACGGGGGAGGGCGGGAATCAGCCCCAGCATTTT.

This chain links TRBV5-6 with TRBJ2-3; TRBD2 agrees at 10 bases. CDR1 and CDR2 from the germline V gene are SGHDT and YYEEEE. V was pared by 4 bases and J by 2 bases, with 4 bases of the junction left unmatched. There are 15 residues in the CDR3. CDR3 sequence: CASSKRGGVTDTQYF. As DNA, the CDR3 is TGTGCCAGCAGCAAGCGGGGGGGAGTCACAGATACGCAGTATTTT.